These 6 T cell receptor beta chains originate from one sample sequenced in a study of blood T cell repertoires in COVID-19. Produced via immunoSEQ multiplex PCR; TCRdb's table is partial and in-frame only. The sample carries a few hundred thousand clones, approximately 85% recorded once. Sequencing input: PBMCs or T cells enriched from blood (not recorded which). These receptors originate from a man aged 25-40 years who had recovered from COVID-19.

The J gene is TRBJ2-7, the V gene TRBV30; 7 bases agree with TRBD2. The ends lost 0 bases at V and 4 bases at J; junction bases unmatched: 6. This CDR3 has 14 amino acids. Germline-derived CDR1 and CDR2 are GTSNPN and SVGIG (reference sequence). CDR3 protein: CAWSVVKGGYEQYF. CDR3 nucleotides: TGTGCCTGGAGTGTGGTGAAGGGAGGGTACGAGCAGTACTTC.

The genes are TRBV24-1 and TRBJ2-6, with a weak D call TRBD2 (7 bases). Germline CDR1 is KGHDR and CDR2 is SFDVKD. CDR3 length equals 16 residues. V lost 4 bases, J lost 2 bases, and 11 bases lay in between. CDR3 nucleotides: TGTGCCACCAGTGAAGGGGGGGTCCCTGGGGCCAACGTCCTGACTTTC. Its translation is CATSEGGVPGANVLTF.

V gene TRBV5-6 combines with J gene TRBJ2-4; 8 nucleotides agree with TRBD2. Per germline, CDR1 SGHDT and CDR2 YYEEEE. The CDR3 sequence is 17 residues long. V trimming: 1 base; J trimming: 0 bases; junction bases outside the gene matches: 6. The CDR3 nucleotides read TGTGCCAGCAGCTTGCTTACGGGGGGGAAAGCCAAAAACATTCAGTACTTC. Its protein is CASSLLTGGKAKNIQYF.

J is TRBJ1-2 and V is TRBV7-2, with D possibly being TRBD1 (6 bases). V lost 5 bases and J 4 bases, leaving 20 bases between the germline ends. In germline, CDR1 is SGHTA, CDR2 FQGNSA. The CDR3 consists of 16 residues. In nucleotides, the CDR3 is TGTGCCAGCAGCCCGGGAAATCAGGGGTTTAGCTATGGCTACACCTTC. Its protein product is CASSPGNQGFSYGYTF.

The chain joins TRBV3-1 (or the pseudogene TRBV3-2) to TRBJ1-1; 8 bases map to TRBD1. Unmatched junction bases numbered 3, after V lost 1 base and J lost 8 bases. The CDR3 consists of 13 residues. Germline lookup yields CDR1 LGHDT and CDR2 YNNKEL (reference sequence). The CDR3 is CASSQAGDREAFF. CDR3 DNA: TGTGCCAGCAGCCAAGCCGGGGACAGGGAAGCTTTCTTT.

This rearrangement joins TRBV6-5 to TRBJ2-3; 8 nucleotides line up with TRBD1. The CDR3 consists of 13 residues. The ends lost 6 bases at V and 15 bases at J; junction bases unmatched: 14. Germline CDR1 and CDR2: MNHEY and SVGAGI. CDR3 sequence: CASRGRLRTGIYF. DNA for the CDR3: TGTGCCAGCAGGGGACGGCTCCGGACAGGGATATATTTT.